Included here is one TCR beta chain sequence, with context. This sample is drawn from a study of graft-versus-host responses after intestinal transplantation. Study-wide points: Circulating GvH clones peaking coincided with falling HvG clones soon after transplant.

Plating combined roughly 200,000 CFSE-labeled responder cells with roughly 200,000 irradiated, violet-dye-labeled stimulator cells. TCRdb keeps only in-frame clones here, not all; method: immunoSEQ multiplex PCR. The sample includes about 10,000 clones, more than 25% of them seen just once. Germline V lookup: CDR1 MNHEY, CDR2 SMNVEV (reference sequence). V gave up 6 bases and J gave up 5 bases, with 13 bases separating them. There are 13 residues in the CDR3. This rearrangement joins TRBV27 to TRBJ1-1; D gene unclear. Sequenced material: alloreactive CD8+ T cells from a mixed lymphocyte reaction culture, taken before intestinal transplant. Subset of the sample: CFSE-low proliferating T cells sorted from roughly six-day pre-transplant mixed lymphocyte reaction (GvH or HvG direction). This clonotype was sampled from a human patient who received an intestinal transplant. CDR3 residues: CASSLEGPTEAFF. The CDR3 nucleotides read TGTGCCAGCAGCCTCGAGGGTCCGACTGAAGCTTTCTTT.